What follows are 15 T cell receptor beta chains derived from one specimen sequenced in a study of shared clonotypes between healthy human individuals. The table came from immunoSEQ multiplex PCR; TCRdb's copy has only in-frame clones and leaves some out. Here the sample spans 2 million to 3 million clones, 80% to 95% being singletons. The sample consisted of naive CD4+ T cells from PBMCs. Regarding subset: CD45RA+ positively selected. These receptors all stem from a young man in good health. Some clones in this sample may be carry-over from other donors' samples.

This clone was recorded once. V usage is TRBV5-6 and J usage is TRBJ2-1, with TRBD2 as a possible D gene (6 bases). The CDR3 is made up of 16 amino acids. Germline V gives CDR1 SGHDT, CDR2 YYEEEE. Deletions cut 3 bases from V and 5 bases from J, with 18 bases between. The CDR3 spells CASSWRTIRLDNEQFF. The CDR3 coding sequence is TGTGCCAGCAGCTGGCGGACTATAAGGTTAGACAATGAGCAGTTCTTC.

This clone showed up just once. This chain uses TRBV7-9 with TRBJ1-1; D is perhaps TRBD1 (6 bases). Per germline, CDR1 SEHNR and CDR2 FQNEAQ (reference sequence). V lost 5 bases, J lost 1 base, and 11 bases lay in between. This CDR3 spans 14 amino acids. The CDR3 loop is CASSPWTENTEAFF. DNA for the CDR3: TGTGCCAGCAGCCCTTGGACAGAGAACACTGAAGCTTTCTTT.

V and J are TRBV2 and TRBJ1-1; 11 bases agree with TRBD1. The CDR3 loop spans 14 amino acids. V was clipped by 6 bases and J by 3 bases; unmatched bases: 3. The germline V gene has CDR1 SNHLY and CDR2 FYNNEI. The CDR3 bases are TGTGCCAGCAGGGGGGACAGGGGGGACACTGAAGCTTTCTTT. Translating gives CASRGDRGDTEAFF.

V usage is TRBV9 and J usage is TRBJ2-7; the D gene is possibly TRBD2 (6 bases). This CDR3 has 15 amino acids. The V end lost 4 bases, the J end lost 3 bases, and 17 bases lay between the germline ends. The germline CDR1 and CDR2 sequences are SGDLS and YYNGEE. CDR3 sequence: CASSPQTSPYYEQYF. In DNA, the CDR3 is TGTGCCAGCAGCCCCCAGACTAGTCCATACTACGAGCAGTACTTC.

V is TRBV11-2 and J is TRBJ2-1; 9 bases are a match to TRBD1. The CDR3 consists of 16 residues. V shed 5 bases and J 3 bases; nucleotides not matched to a gene: 8. Germline values: CDR1 SGHAT, CDR2 FQNNGV. Written as DNA, the CDR3 is TGTGCCAGCAGCCCCCTAGGGACAGGGAACTACAATGAGCAGTTCTTC. Protein sequence: CASSPLGTGNYNEQFF.

The V gene is TRBV28, the J gene TRBJ2-7, with 9 bases fitting TRBD1. The V gene's germline CDR1 is MDHEN and CDR2 SYDVKM. This CDR3 has 17 residues. J gave up 0 bases and V 6 bases, and 12 bases lay outside the gene matches. The CDR3 coding sequence is TGTGCCAGCAGCCTCGGAAGGTGGGGACAGGGCTCCTACGAGCAGTACTTC. Translated: CASSLGRWGQGSYEQYF.

The rearrangement links TRBV6-1 to TRBJ2-5, with unresolved D. Per the germline V gene, CDR1 is MNHNS and CDR2 is SASEGT. Trimming took 1 base from V and 4 from J, leaving 10 bases between them. The CDR3 sequence is 14 residues long. The CDR3: CASSEGLGSETQYF. In nucleotides, the CDR3 is TGTGCCAGCAGTGAAGGCTTGGGGTCAGAGACCCAGTACTTC.

The chain carries TRBV7-9 and TRBJ2-3, with a weak D call TRBD2 (5 bases). Trimming cost V 2 bases and J 3 bases, with 15 bases left between them. Germline values: CDR1 SEHNR, CDR2 FQNEAQ (reference sequence). The CDR3 has 16 residues. CDR3 in DNA: TGTGCCAGCAGCTTACCCCGAGGGCCGGGGACAGATACGCAGTATTTT. It specifies CASSLPRGPGTDTQYF.

This clone came up once. The rearrangement uses TRBV19 and TRBJ1-4; 7 bases match TRBD1. V lost 8 bases to trimming and J lost 11 bases; unmatched junction nucleotides: 14. Germline loops: CDR1 LNHDA, CDR2 SQIVND (reference sequence). This CDR3 region has 14 residues. The CDR3 DNA sequence: TGTGCCAGTGAAACCGGGACAGTCGAACGGAAACTGTTTTTT. Amino acids: CASETGTVERKLFF.

Only one count was recorded for this clone. The chain uses TRBV15 and TRBJ1-1; 8 bases align to TRBD1. Unmatched junction bases numbered 7, after V lost 1 base and J lost 6 bases. The CDR3 length is 15 residues. Germline loops: CDR1 LNHNV, CDR2 YYDKDF (reference sequence). CDR3 DNA sequence: TGTGCCACCAGCAGAGTCCTACAGGGGGGAGCTGAAGCTTTCTTT. It codes for CATSRVLQGGAEAFF.

V is TRBV5-4 and J is TRBJ2-2; a weak D match, TRBD2 (6 bases). The germline CDR1 and CDR2 sequences are SGHNT and YYREEE (reference sequence). V lost 0 bases, J lost 7 bases, and 10 bases lay in between. CDR3 length equals 14 residues. The CDR3 reads CASSLVGGNGELFF. The CDR3, as DNA: TGTGCCAGCAGCTTGGTCGGAGGGAACGGGGAGCTGTTTTTT.

CDR3 sequence: CASSLGARAETQYF. CDR3 coding DNA: TGCGCCAGCAGCTTGGGTGCCAGGGCGGAGACCCAGTACTTC. The rearrangement uses TRBV5-1 and TRBJ2-5; perhaps TRBD1 as D (5 bases). The germline V and J ends were trimmed by 0 bases and 5 bases, with 11 bases remaining between them. Germline V gene sequence: CDR1 SGHRS, CDR2 YFSETQ. This CDR3 has 14 amino acids.

The V and J genes are TRBV5-6 and TRBJ1-6, with D possibly being TRBD1 (5 bases). Per the germline V gene, CDR1 is SGHDT and CDR2 is YYEEEE. Between the trimmed V and J ends, which lost 5 bases and 7 bases, there was a span of 10 bases. The CDR3 spans 13 residues. The DNA of the CDR3 is TGTGCCAGCAGAAAAGGGGCAAATTCACCCCTCCACTTT. This translates into CASRKGANSPLHF.

The chain joins TRBV19 to TRBJ1-4; 7 bases are a match to TRBD1. This CDR3 contains 14 residues. V dropped 7 bases and J dropped 3; count of bases not matched to a gene: 5. Germline V lookup: CDR1 LNHDA, CDR2 SQIVND (reference sequence). CDR3 in DNA: TGTGCCAGTATGGACAGGATTTCTAATGAAAAACTGTTTTTT. Translated: CASMDRISNEKLFF.

In its sample, this clone was seen a few times. The genes are TRBV28 and TRBJ2-2, with D maybe TRBD1 (7 bases). Germline V gene lookup returns CDR1 MDHEN and CDR2 SYDVKM. With 4 bases removed from V and 6 bases from J, the gap between germline ends came to 12 bases. The CDR3 has 14 amino acids. The CDR3 reads CASSSPGGPGELFF. The CDR3 DNA reads TGTGCCAGCAGTTCCCCAGGGGGGCCCGGGGAGCTGTTTTTT.